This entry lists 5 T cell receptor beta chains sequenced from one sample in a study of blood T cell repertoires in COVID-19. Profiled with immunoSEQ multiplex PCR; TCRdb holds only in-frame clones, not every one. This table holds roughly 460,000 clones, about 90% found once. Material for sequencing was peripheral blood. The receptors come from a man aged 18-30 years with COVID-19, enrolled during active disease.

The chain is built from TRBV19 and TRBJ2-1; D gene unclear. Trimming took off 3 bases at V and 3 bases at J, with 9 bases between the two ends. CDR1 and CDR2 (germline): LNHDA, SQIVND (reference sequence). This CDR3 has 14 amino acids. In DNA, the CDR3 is TGTGCCAGTAGTATCGGCCAGGACTACAATGAGCAGTTCTTC. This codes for CASSIGQDYNEQFF.

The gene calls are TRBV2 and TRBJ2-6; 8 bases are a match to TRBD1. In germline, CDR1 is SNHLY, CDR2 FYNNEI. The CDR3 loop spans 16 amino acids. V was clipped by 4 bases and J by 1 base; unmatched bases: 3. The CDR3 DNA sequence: TGTGCCAGCAGTGCAGGGGGCGCATCTGGGGCCAACGTCCTGACTTTC. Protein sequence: CASSAGGASGANVLTF.

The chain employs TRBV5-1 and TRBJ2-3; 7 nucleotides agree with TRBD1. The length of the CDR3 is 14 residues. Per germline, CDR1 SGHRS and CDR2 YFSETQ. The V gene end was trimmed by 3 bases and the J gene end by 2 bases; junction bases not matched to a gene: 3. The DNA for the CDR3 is TGCGCCAGCAGCTGGGGGACAGCCACAGATACGCAGTATTTT. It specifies CASSWGTATDTQYF. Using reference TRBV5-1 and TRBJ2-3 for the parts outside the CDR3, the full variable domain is KAGVTQTPRYLIKTRGQQVTLSCSPISGHRSVSWYQQTPGQGLQFLFEYFSETQRNKGNFPGRFSGRQFSNSRSEMNVSTLELGDSALYLCASSWGTATDTQYFGPGTRLTVL.

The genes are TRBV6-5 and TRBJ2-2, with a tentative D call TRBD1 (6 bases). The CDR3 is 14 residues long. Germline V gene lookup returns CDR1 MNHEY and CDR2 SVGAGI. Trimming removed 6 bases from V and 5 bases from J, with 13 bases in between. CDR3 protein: CASRKGVETGELFF. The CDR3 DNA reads TGTGCCAGCAGGAAGGGGGTAGAAACCGGGGAGCTGTTTTTT.

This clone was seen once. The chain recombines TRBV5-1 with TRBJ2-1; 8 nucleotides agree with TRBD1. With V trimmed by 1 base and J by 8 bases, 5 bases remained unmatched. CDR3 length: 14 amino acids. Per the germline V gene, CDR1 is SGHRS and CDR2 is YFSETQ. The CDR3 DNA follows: TGCGCCAGCAGCTTGACGACAGGGGACGATGAGCAGTTCTTC. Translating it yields CASSLTTGDDEQFF.